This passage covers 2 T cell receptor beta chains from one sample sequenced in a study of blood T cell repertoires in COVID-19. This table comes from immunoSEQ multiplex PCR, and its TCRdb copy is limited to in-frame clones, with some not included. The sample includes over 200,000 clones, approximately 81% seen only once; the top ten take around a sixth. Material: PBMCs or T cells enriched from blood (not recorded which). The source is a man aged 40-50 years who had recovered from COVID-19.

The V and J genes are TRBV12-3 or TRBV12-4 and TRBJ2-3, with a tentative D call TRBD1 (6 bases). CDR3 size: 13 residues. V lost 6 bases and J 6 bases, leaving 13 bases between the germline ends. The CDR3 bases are TGTGCCAGCAGCCTACAGGGTGGGGATACGCAGTATTTT. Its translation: CASSLQGGDTQYF.

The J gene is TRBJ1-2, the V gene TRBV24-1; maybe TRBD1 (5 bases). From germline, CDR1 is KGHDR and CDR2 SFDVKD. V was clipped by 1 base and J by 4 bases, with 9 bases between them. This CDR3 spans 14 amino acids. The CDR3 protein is CATSDFTQGYGYTF. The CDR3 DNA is TGTGCCACCAGTGATTTCACGCAGGGCTATGGCTACACCTTC.